Described below is a single TCR beta chain sequence and its context. With 3 bases clipped from V and 0 bases from J, the junction kept 2 bases outside the gene matches. CDR3 length: 15 residues. CDR1 is SGHAT, CDR2 FQNNGV, per germline. The data are from a study of blood T cell repertoires in COVID-19. At the level of the study: T cells, B-cell-depleted T cells, or PBMCs supplied cDNA or gDNA.

In the original processing: Reference gene primer amplification gave estimated nucleated cell counts. Data came from immunoSEQ multiplex PCR; TCRdb stores just in-frame clones and leaves some out. V and J calls and clone size are those listed in that table; D and trimming were worked out from the DNA. The table records about 330,000 clones, over 75% of them present only once. The specimen was PBMCs or T cells enriched from blood (not recorded which). The chain is built from TRBV11-2 and TRBJ2-7; 10 bases fit TRBD2. This sequence was found in a woman aged 18-29 years who had recovered from COVID-19. The CDR3 loop reads CASSFSGGSSYEQYF. CDR3 DNA: TGTGCCAGCAGCTTTAGCGGGGGGAGCTCCTACGAGCAGTACTTC.